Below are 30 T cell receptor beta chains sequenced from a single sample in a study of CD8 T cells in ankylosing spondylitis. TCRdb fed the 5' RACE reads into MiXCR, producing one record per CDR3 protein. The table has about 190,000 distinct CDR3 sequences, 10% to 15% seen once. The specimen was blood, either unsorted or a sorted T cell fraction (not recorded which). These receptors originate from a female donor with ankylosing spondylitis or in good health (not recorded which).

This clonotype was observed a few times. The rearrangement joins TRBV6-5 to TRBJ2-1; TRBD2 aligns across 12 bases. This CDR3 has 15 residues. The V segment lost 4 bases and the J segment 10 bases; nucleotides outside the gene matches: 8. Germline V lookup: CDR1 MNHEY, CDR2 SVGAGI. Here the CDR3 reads CASSSRLAGVREQFF. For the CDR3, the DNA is TGTGCCAGCAGTTCCAGACTAGCGGGAGTTCGGGAGCAGTTCTTC.

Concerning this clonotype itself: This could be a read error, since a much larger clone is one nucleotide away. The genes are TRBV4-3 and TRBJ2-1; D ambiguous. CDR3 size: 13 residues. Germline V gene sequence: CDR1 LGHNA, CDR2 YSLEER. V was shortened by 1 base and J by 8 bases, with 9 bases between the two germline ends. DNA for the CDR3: TGCGCCAGCAGCCAAGGTGCAGGTGATGAGCAGTTCTTC. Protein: CASSQGAGDEQFF.

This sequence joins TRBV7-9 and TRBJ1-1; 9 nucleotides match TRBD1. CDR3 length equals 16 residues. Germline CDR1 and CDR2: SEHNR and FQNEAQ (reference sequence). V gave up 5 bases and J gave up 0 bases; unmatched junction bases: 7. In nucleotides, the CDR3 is TGTGCCAGCAGCGCCGGTACAGGGGGCGTGAACACTGAAGCTTTCTTT. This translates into CASSAGTGGVNTEAFF.

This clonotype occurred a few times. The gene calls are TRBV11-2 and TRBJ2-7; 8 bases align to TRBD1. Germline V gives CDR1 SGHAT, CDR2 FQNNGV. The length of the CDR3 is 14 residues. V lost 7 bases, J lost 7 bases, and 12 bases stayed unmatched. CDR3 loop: CASNTGPGGFEQYF. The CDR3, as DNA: TGTGCCAGCAACACAGGGCCAGGGGGCTTTGAGCAGTACTTC.

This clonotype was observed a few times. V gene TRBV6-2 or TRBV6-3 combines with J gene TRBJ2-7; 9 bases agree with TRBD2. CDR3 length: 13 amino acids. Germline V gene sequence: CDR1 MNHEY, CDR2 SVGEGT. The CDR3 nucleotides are TGTGCTTCGGCTAGCGGGACAACCTACGAGCAGTACTTC. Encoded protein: CASASGTTYEQYF.

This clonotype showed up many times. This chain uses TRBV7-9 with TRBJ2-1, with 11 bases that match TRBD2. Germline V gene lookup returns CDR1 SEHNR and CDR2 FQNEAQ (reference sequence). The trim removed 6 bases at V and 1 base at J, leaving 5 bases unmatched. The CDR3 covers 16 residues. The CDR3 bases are TGTGCCAGCAGGGGGACTAGCGGTCCGTCCTACAATGAGCAGTTCTTC. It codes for CASRGTSGPSYNEQFF.

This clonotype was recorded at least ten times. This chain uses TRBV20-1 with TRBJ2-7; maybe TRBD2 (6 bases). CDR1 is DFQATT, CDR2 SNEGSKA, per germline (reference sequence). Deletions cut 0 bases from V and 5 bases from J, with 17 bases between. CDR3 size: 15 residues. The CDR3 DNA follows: TGCAGTGCTAGAGATATGAGACTAGAGGGCCACGAGCAGTACTTC. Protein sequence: CSARDMRLEGHEQYF.

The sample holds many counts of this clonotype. CDR3 in amino acids: CASSLGRTSGYSYEQYF. In nucleotides, the CDR3 is TGTGCCAGCAGTTTAGGTCGTACTAGCGGTTATTCCTACGAGCAGTACTTC. The rearrangement joins TRBV28 to TRBJ2-7; TRBD2 matches 8 bases. This CDR3 comprises 17 residues. Trimming took 2 bases from V and 1 from J; bases not matched to a gene: 10. CDR1 and CDR2 (germline): MDHEN, SYDVKM.

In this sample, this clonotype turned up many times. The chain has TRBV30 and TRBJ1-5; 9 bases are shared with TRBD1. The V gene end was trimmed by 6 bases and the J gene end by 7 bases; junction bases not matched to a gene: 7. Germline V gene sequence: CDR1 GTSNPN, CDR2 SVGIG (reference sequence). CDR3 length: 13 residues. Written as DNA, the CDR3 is TGTGCCTGTCAGGGACAGGGAGGCCAGCCCCAGCATTTT. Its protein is CACQGQGGQPQHF.

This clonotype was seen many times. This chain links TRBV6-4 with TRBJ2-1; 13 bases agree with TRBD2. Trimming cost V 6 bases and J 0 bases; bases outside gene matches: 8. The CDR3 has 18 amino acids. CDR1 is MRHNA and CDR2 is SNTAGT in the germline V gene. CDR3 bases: TGTGCCAGCAGAAGACTAGCGGGAGGCCCGAGCTCCTACAATGAGCAGTTCTTC. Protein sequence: CASRRLAGGPSSYNEQFF.

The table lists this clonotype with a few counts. The CDR3 spells CASLSGVSYEQYF. In nucleotides, the CDR3 is TGTGCCAGCCTTAGCGGTGTCTCCTACGAGCAGTACTTC. The chain uses TRBV6-2 or TRBV6-3 and TRBJ2-7; TRBD2 is a possible D gene (6 bases). CDR3 length equals 13 residues. Germline CDR1 MNHEY, CDR2 SVGEGT. The ends were cut back, 8 bases at V and 0 bases at J, with 11 bases in the middle.

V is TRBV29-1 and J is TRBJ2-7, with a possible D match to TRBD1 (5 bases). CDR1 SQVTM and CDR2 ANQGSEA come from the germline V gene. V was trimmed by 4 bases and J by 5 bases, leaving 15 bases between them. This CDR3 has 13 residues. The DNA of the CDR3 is TGCAGCGTTGGGTGGGGCCCCCGGGACGAGCAGTACTTC. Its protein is CSVGWGPRDEQYF.

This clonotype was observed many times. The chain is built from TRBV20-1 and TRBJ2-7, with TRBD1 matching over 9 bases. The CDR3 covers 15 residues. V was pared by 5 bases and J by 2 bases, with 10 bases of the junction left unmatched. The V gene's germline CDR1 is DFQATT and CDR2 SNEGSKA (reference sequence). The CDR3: CSAGITGGVTYEQYF. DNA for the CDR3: TGCAGTGCTGGGATCACAGGGGGCGTCACCTACGAGCAGTACTTC.

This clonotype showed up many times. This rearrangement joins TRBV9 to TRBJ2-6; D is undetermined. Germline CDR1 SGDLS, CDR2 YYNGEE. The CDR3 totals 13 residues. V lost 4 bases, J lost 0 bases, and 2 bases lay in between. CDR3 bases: TGTGCCAGCAGCTCCTCTGGGGCCAACGTCCTGACTTTC. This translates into CASSSSGANVLTF.

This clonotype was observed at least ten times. As DNA, the CDR3 is TGTGCCATCAGGGGAGACAGGGACCAGCCCCAGCATTTT. This encodes CAIRGDRDQPQHF. The V and J genes are TRBV10-3 and TRBJ1-5; 7 bases fit TRBD1. The CDR3 runs 13 residues. Per germline, CDR1 ENHRY and CDR2 SYGVKD. The trim removed 6 bases at V and 7 bases at J, leaving 6 bases unmatched.

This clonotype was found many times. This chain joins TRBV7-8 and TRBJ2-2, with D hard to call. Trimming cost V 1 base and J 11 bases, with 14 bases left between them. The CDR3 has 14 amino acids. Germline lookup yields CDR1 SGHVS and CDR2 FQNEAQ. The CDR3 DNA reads TGTGCCAGCAGCTTAGACACTCACGTTGCTGAGCTGTTTTTT. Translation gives CASSLDTHVAELFF.

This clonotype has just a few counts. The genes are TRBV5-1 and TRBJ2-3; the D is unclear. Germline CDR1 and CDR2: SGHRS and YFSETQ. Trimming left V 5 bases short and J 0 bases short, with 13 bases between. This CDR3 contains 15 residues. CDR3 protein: CASRADSSSTDTQYF. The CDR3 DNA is TGCGCCAGCAGGGCTGATAGTTCTAGCACAGATACGCAGTATTTT.

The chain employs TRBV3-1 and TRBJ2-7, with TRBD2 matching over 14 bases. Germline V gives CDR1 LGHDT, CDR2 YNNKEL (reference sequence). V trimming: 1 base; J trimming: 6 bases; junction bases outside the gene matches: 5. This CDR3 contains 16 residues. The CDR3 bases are TGTGCCAGCAGCCAAGCGATGGGACTAGCGGGAGTCGAGCAGTACTTC. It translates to CASSQAMGLAGVEQYF.

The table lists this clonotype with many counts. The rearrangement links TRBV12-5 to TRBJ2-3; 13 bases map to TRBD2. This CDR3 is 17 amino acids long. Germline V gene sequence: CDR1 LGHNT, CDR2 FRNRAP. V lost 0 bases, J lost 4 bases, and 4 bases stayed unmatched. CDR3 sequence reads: CASGLVRTSGRADTQYF. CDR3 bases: TGTGCTAGTGGTTTGGTGAGGACTAGCGGGAGAGCAGATACGCAGTATTTT.

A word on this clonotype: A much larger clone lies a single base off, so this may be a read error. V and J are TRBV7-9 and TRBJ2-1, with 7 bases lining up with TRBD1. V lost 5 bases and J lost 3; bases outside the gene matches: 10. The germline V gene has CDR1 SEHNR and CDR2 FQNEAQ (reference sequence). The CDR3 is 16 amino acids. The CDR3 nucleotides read TGTGCCAGCAGCGTAACATCCGGACAGGACTACAATGAGCAGTTCTTC. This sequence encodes CASSVTSGQDYNEQFF.

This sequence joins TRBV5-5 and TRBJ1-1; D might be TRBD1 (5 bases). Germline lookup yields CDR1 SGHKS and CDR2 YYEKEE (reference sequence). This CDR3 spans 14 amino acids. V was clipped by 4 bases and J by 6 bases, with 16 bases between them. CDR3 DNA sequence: TGTGCCAGCAGCGACACGGGGGGGGAACCTGAAGCTTTCTTT. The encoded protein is CASSDTGGEPEAFF.

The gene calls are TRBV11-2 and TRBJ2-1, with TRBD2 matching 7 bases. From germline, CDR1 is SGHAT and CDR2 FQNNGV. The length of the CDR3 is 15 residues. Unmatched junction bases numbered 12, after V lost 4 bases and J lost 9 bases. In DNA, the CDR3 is TGTGCCAGCAGCTCGCCCGGGAGGCCGGAGGGTGAGCAGTTCTTC. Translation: CASSSPGRPEGEQFF.

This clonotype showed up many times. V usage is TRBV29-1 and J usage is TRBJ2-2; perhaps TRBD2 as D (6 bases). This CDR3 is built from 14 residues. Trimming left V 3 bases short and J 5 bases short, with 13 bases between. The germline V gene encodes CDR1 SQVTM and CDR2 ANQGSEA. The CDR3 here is CSVDGAGRTGELFF. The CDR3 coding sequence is TGCAGCGTTGATGGTGCAGGGAGGACCGGGGAGCTGTTTTTT.

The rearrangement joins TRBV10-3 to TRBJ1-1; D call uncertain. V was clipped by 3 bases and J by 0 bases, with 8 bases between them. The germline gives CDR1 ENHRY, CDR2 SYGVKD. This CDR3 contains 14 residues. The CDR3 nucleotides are TGTGCCATCAGTGAATCCACTCTGAACACTGAAGCTTTCTTT. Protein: CAISESTLNTEAFF.

This CDR3 reads CASTGTGGQPQHF. CDR3 DNA sequence: TGTGCCAGCACCGGGACAGGGGGACAGCCCCAGCATTTT. V usage is TRBV6-1 and J usage is TRBJ1-5, with 11 bases matching TRBD1. The V gene's germline CDR1 is MNHNS and CDR2 SASEGT. The V segment lost 7 bases and the J segment 7 bases; nucleotides outside the gene matches: 3. The CDR3 extends over 13 amino acids.

The chain's CDR3 is CSASLGVSYEQYF. For the CDR3, the DNA is TGCAGTGCTAGTCTCGGAGTCTCCTACGAGCAGTACTTC. This chain joins TRBV20-1 and TRBJ2-7, with D unresolved. V was clipped by 3 bases and J by 0 bases, with 9 bases between them. The germline gives CDR1 DFQATT, CDR2 SNEGSKA (reference sequence). This CDR3 comprises 13 residues.

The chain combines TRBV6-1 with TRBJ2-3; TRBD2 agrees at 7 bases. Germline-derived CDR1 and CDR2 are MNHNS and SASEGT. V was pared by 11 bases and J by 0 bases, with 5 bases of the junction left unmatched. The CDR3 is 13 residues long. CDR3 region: CAALADSTDTQYF. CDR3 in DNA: TGTGCCGCCCTAGCGGACAGCACAGATACGCAGTATTTT.

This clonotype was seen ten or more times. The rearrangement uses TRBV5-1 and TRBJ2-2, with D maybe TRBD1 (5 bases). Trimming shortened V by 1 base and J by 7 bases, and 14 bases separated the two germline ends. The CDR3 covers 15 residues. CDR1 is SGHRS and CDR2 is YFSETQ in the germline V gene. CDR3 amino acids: CASSLRGIGIGELFF. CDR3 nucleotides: TGCGCCAGCAGCTTGAGGGGAATTGGGATCGGGGAGCTGTTTTTT.

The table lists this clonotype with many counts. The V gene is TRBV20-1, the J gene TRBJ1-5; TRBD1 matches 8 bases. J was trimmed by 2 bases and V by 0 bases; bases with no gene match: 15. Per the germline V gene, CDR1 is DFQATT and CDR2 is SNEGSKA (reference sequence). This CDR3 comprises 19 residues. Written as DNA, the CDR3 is TGCAGTGCTAGAGATCCCGGGACAGGAGGGATTGTTGGCAATCAGCCCCAGCATTTT. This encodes CSARDPGTGGIVGNQPQHF.

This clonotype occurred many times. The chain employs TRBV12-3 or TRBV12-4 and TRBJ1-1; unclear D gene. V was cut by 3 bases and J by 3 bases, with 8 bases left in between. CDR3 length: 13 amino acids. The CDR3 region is CASSFGEDTEAFF. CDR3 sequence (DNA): TGTGCCAGCAGTTTCGGGGAGGACACTGAAGCTTTCTTT.